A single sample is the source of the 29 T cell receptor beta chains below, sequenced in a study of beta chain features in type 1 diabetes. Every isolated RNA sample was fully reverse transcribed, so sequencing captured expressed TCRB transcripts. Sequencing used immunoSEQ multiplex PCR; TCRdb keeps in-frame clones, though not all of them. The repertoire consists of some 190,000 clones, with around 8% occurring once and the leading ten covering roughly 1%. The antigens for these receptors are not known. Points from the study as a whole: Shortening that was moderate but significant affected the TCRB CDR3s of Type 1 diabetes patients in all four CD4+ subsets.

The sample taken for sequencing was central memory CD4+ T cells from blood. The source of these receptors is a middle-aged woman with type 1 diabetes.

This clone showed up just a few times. This CDR3 is CAWSPDRGYTEAFF. In DNA form, the CDR3 reads TGTGCCTGGAGTCCGGACAGGGGATATACTGAAGCTTTCTTT. The chain combines TRBV30 with TRBJ1-1, with 9 nucleotides matching TRBD1. V trimming: 2 bases; J trimming: 5 bases; junction bases outside the gene matches: 6. CDR3 length: 14 amino acids. The germline CDR1 and CDR2 sequences are GTSNPN and SVGIG (reference sequence).

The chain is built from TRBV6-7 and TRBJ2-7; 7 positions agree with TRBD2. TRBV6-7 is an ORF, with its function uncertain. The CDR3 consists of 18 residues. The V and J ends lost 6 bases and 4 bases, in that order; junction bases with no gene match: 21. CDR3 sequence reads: CASSHGSGTISKSYEQYF. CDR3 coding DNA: TGTGCCAGCAGCCATGGTTCCGGGACTATTAGCAAATCTTACGAGCAGTACTTC.

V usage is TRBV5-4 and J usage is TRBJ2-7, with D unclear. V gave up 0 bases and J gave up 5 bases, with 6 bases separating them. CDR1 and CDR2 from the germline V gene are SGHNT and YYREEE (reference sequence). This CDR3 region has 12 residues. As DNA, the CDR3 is TGTGCCAGCAGCTTGGACAGCCACGAGCAGTACTTC. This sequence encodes CASSLDSHEQYF.

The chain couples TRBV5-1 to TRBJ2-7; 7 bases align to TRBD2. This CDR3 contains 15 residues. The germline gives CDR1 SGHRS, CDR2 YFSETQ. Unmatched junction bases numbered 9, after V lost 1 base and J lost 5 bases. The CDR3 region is CASSLSGKGTDEQYF. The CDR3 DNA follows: TGCGCCAGCAGCTTGAGCGGGAAAGGTACCGACGAGCAGTACTTC. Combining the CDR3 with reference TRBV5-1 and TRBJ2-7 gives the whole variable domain KAGVTQTPRYLIKTRGQQVTLSCSPISGHRSVSWYQQTPGQGLQFLFEYFSETQRNKGNFPGRFSGRQFSNSRSEMNVSTLELGDSALYLCASSLSGKGTDEQYFGPGTRLTVT.

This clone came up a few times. This CDR3 is CASSGAGWDEQYF. CDR3 DNA: TGCGCCAGCAGCGGAGCAGGGTGGGACGAGCAGTACTTC. The chain links TRBV5-1 to TRBJ2-7, with D possibly being TRBD1 (5 bases). Trimming left V 4 bases short and J 5 bases short, with 13 bases between. In germline, CDR1 is SGHRS, CDR2 YFSETQ. The CDR3 loop spans 13 amino acids. The full variable domain, rest sourced from reference TRBV5-1 and TRBJ2-7, is KAGVTQTPRYLIKTRGQQVTLSCSPISGHRSVSWYQQTPGQGLQFLFEYFSETQRNKGNFPGRFSGRQFSNSRSEMNVSTLELGDSALYLCASSGAGWDEQYFGPGTRLTVT.

In nucleotides, the CDR3 is TGTGCCAGCAGTCCCCACGGGGTAGGGCAGCCCCAGCATTTT. It is translated as CASSPHGVGQPQHF. The rearrangement links TRBV28 to TRBJ1-5, with D uncertain. The CDR3 length is 14 residues. Trimming took off 5 bases at V and 7 bases at J, with 15 bases between the two ends. In germline, CDR1 is MDHEN, CDR2 SYDVKM.

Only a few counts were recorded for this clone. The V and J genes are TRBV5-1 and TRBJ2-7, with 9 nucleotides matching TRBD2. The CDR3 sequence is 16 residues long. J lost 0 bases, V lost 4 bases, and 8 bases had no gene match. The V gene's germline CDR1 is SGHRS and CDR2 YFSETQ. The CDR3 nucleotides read TGCGCCAGCAGCCCCTCGACTAGCGGATTCTCCTACGAGCAGTACTTC. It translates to CASSPSTSGFSYEQYF.

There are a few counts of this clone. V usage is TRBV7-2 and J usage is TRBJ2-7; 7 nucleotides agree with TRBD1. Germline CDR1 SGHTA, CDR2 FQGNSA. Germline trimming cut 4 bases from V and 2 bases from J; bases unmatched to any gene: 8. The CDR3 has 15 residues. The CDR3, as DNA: TGTGCCAGCAGCTCCCGGACAGGTGTGCCCTACGAGCAGTACTTC. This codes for CASSSRTGVPYEQYF.

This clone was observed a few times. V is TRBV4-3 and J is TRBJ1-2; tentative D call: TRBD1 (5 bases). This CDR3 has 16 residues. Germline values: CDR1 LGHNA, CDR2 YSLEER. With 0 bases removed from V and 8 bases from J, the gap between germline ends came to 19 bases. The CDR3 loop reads CASSQDPDHRAGGYTF. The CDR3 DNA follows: TGCGCCAGCAGCCAAGATCCAGATCACAGAGCAGGGGGCTACACCTTC.

In nucleotides, the CDR3 is TGTGCCAGTAGTTTCGGTGGTGGGGCTTCTGGAAACACCATATATTTT. This codes for CASSFGGGASGNTIYF. The rearrangement joins TRBV19 to TRBJ1-3, with a possible D match to TRBD1 (5 bases). Germline CDR1 reads LNHDA; CDR2 reads SQIVND (reference sequence). The CDR3 loop spans 16 amino acids. V gave up 5 bases and J gave up 1 base, with 15 bases separating them.

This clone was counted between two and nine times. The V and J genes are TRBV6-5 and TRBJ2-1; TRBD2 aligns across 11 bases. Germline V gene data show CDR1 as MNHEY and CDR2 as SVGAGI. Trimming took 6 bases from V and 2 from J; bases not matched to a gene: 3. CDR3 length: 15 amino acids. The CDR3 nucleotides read TGTGCCAGCAGCCGACTAGCGGGGACCTACAATGAGCAGTTCTTC. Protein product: CASSRLAGTYNEQFF.

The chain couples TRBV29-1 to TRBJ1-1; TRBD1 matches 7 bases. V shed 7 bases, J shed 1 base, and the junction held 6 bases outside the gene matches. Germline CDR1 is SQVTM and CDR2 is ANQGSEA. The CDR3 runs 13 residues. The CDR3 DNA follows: TGCAGCGGGTCCGGGACAGCGAACACTGAAGCTTTCTTT. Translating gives CSGSGTANTEAFF.

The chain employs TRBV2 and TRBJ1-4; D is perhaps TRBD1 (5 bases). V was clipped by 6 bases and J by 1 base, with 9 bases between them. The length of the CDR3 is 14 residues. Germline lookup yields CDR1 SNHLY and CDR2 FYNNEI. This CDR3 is CASSQGGTNEKLFF. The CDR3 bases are TGTGCCAGCAGCCAGGGAGGAACTAATGAAAAACTGTTTTTT.

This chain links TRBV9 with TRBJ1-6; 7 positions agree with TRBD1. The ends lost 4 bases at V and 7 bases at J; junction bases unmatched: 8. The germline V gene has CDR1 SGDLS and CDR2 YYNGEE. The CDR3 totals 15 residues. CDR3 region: CASSPRQGRNSPLHF. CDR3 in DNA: TGTGCCAGCAGCCCCCGACAGGGAAGGAATTCACCCCTCCACTTT.

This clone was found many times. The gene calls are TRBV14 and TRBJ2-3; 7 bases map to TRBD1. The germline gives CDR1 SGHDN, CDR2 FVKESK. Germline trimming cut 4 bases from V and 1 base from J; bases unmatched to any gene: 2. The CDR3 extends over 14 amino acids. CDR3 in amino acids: CASSPGTGTDTQYF. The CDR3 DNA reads TGTGCCAGCAGCCCCGGGACAGGCACAGATACGCAGTATTTT.

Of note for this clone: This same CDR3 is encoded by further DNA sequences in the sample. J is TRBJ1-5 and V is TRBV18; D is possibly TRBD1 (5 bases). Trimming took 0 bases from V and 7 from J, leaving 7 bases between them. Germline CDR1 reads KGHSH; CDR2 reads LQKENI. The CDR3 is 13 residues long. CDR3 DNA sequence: TGTGCCAGCTCACCACCCCAGGGCCAGCCCCAGCATTTT. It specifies CASSPPQGQPQHF.

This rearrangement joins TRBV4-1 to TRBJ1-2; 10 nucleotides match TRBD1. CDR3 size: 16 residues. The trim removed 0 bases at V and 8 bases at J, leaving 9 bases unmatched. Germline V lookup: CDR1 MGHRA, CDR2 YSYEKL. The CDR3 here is CASSQESRTGGSGYTF. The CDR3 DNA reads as TGCGCCAGCAGCCAAGAGTCGCGGACAGGGGGTAGCGGCTACACCTTC.

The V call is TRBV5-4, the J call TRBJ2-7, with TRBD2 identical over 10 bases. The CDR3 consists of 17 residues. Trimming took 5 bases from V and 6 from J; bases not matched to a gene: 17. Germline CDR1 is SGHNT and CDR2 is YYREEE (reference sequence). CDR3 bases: TGTGCCAGCAGTCAACGCTTAGCGGGAGGACGGGGGAGCGAGCAGTACTTC. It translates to CASSQRLAGGRGSEQYF.

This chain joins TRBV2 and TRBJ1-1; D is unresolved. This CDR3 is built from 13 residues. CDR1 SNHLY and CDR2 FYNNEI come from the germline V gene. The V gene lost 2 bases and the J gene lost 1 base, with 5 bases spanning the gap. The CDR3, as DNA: TGTGCCAGCAGTGAAAGACAGAACACTGAAGCTTTCTTT. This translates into CASSERQNTEAFF.

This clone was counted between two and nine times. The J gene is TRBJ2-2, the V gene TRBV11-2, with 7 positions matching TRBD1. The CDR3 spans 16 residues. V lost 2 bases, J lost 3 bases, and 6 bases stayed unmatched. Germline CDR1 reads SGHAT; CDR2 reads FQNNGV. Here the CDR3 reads CASSLHRGPDTGELFF. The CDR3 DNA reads TGTGCCAGCAGCTTACACAGGGGCCCGGACACCGGGGAGCTGTTTTTT.

As DNA, the CDR3 is TGTGCCAGCAGTCCCGGGACTAGCGGGAACAATGAGCAGTTCTTC. Translation: CASSPGTSGNNEQFF. This sequence joins TRBV27 and TRBJ2-1, with TRBD2 matching 13 bases. The CDR3 is 15 residues long. From germline, CDR1 is MNHEY and CDR2 SMNVEV (reference sequence). V lost 5 bases and J lost 5; bases outside the gene matches: 3.

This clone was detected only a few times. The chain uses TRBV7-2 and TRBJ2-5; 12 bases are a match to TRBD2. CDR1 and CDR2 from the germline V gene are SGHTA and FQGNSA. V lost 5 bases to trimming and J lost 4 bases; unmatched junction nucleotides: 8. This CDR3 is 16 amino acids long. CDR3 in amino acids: CASSPRASGRVETQYF. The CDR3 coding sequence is TGTGCCAGCAGCCCGCGGGCTAGCGGGAGGGTAGAGACCCAGTACTTC.

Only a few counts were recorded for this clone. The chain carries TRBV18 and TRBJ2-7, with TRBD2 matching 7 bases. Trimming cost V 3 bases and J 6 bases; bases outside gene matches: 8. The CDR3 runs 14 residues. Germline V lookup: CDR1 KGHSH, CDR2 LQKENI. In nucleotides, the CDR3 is TGTGCCAGCTCACCCCAGCGGGATTCCATCGAGCAGTACTTC. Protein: CASSPQRDSIEQYF. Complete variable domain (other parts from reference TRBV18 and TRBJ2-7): NAGVMQNPRHLVRRRGQEARLRCSPMKGHSHVYWYRQLPEEGLKFMVYLQKENIIDESGMPKERFSAEFPKEGPSILRIQQVVRGDSAAYFCASSPQRDSIEQYFGPGTRLTVT.

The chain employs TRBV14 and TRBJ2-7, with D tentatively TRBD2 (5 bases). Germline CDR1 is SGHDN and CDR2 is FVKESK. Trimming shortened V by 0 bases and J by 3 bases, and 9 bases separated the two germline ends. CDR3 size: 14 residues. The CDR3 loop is CASSQEIGGYEQYF. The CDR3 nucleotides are TGTGCCAGCAGCCAAGAAATAGGAGGCTACGAGCAGTACTTC.

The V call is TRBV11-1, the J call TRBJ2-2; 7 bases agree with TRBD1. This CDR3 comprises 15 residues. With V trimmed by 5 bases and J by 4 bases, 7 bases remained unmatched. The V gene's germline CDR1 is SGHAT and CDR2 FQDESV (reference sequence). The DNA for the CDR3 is TGTGCCAGCAGCCCCGGTGACAGGGTCACCGGGGAGCTGTTTTTT. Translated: CASSPGDRVTGELFF. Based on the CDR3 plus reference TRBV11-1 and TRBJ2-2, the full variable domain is EAEVAQSPRYKITEKSQAVAFWCDPISGHATLYWYRQILGQGPELLVQFQDESVVDDSQLPKDRFSAERLKGVDSTLKIQPAELGDSAMYLCASSPGDRVTGELFFGEGSRLTVL.

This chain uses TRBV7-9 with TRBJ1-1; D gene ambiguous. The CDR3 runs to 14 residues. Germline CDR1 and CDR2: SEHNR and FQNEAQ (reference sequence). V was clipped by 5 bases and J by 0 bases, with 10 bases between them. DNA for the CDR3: TGTGCCAGCAGCCACACAGCCCTGAACACTGAAGCTTTCTTT. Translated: CASSHTALNTEAFF.

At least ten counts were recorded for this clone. DNA of the CDR3: TGTGCCAGCAGCCCCGGGACTCGGTCCTACGAGCAGTACTTC. Residues: CASSPGTRSYEQYF. The rearrangement links TRBV6-1 to TRBJ2-7; weak D call: TRBD2 (6 bases). The CDR3 spans 14 residues. Germline V gene data show CDR1 as MNHNS and CDR2 as SASEGT. Trimming cost V 6 bases and J 1 base, with 13 bases left between them.

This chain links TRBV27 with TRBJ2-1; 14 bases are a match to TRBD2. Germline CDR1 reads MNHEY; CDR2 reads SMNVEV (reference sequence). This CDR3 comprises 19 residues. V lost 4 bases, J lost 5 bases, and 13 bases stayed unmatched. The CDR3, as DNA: TGTGCCAGCAGTTCCCCGAGGACTAGCGGGAGGAGGGGCCACAATGAGCAGTTCTTC. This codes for CASSSPRTSGRRGHNEQFF.

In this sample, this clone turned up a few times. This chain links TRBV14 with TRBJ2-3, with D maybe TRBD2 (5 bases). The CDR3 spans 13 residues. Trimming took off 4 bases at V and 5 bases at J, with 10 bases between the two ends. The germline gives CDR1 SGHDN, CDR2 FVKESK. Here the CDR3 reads CASSLDSRDTQYF. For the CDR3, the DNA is TGTGCCAGCAGCCTGGACTCCCGAGATACGCAGTATTTT.